Reported below is one T cell receptor (beta chain). Antigen: not known. The CDR3 consists of 12 residues. CDR1 and CDR2 (germline): MNHNS, SASEGT. V gave up 1 base and J gave up 6 bases, with 6 bases separating them. TCRdb re-called the reads with MiXCR, one entry per CDR3 protein. The data show roughly 500,000 distinct CDR3 sequences, with 11% seen just once and roughly 10% held by the top ten. This specimen comes from a study of T cell repertoires in cytomegalovirus infection. In the study overall: Public TCR beta signatures indicated both CMV infection and matching HLA type. Study conclusions and caveats: In two of eight donors, the top clonotype was HLA-C-restricted CMV-specific.

The clonotype was recovered from a human donor in good health (CMV status not recorded). Some clones in this sample may be carry-over from other donors' samples. The sequenced sample consisted of PBMCs. V and J are TRBV6-1 and TRBJ1-1; D is undetermined. CDR3 sequence: CASSEVEAEAFF. The DNA for the CDR3 is TGTGCCAGCAGTGAAGTGGAAGCTGAAGCTTTCTTT.